This section outlines one T cell receptor (beta chain) sequence together with its context. No cognate antigen has been identified for it. One base away there is no much larger clone; base qualities are not given. Library preparation used the immunoSEQ multiplex PCR assay. About 10^5 TCR templates per sample were assayed on the deep sequencing platform. Genomic DNA extracted from sorted T cells was the material used for TCRbeta CDR3 sequencing. Per the authors' processing: Clonal analysis of TCRbeta CDR3 data was done in the R programming language. Alloreactive CD4+ and CD8+ clones were defined by comparing unstimulated samples with post-reaction CFSE-low samples. Regulatory or non-regulatory origin was assigned to alloreactive CD4+ clones by matching of sequences to sorted unstimulated Treg and non-Treg repertoires. Not all clones reach the TCRdb copy of this immuneACCESS table, which keeps in-frame sequences only. Checked studies attribute under half of the gap to unresolved V genes and leave the rest unexplained. The V and J calls and clone size were taken over from that table, and D and trimming were inferred from the DNA. The table for this sample lists some 100,000 clones; about 93% of them were counted only once. Approximately 0.61% of the sample goes to the ten largest clones.

This record comes from a study of siplizumab effects on memory and regulatory T cells (dated by TCRdb to about 2019). Describing the broader study: The effect of the anti-CD2 antibody siplizumab on alloreactive T-cell subsets was examined in allogeneic mixed lymphocyte reactions constructed from human PBMCs. The study at large found these results: The cumulative frequency of alloreactive sequences traceable to unstimulated CD4+ memory T cells was significantly reduced by siplizumab. Because sequences at frequencies below about 10^-5 were poorly captured, only a minor fraction of alloreactive clones could be mapped back to unstimulated subsets. In reactions with siplizumab, an average of approximately 69% of mappable alloreactive CD4+ clones were Treg-derived, compared with roughly 26% in control reactions. For roughly 80-95% of proliferating CD4+ or CD8+ clones, no naive or memory phenotype could be assigned. Greater diversity appeared to be present in unstimulated naive T cells than in memory T cells, and a substantial contribution to the alloresponse seemed to be made by naive cells. Whether proliferating Tregs from siplizumab cultures were suppressive was not functionally confirmed.

Sorted unstimulated T cells and proliferating T cells recovered from mixed lymphocyte reactions were subjected to TCRbeta CDR3 sequencing. Fresh whole blood from around 11 HLA-typed healthy donors was used to isolate PBMCs. To map where alloreactive clones came from, CD4+ regulatory T cells in the unstimulated state were FACS-sorted. The CDR3, cysteine through phenylalanine, is 13 amino acids long. The entry retains the CDR3 DNA only, 39 bases that are in frame from base 1. The junction carries 10 bases between V and J, which are trimmed by 6 bases and 2 bases respectively. In the germline V gene (reference sequence), CDR1 corresponds to MNHEY and CDR2 to SMNVEV.

This sequence uses TRBV27 and TRBJ1-1, with no confidently assigned D gene. The sequence was obtained from a human donor in good health. The sequenced sample was Tregs sorted from blood. The DNA is TGTGCCAGCAGGACACTTTTTAACACTGAAGCTTTCTTT. It translates to CASRTLFNTEAFF.